These 23 T cell receptor beta chains originate from one sample sequenced in a study of breast tumors, draining lymph nodes, adjacent tissues. TCRdb re-derived calls from the multiplex PCR reads in MiXCR, one entry per CDR3 protein. The data contain tens of thousands of distinct CDR3 sequences, over 25% of them singletons. Breast cancer patients provided tissue from their axillary draining lymph nodes. What was sequenced was axillary lymph node tissue. The receptors were gathered from a female donor with breast cancer. Some clones in this sample may be carry-over from other donors' samples.

The genes are TRBV7-9 and TRBJ2-7; D is perhaps TRBD2 (6 bases). Per germline, CDR1 SEHNR and CDR2 FQNEAQ (reference sequence). The CDR3 spans 13 residues. Trimming left V 6 bases short and J 5 bases short, with 14 bases between. CDR3 DNA sequence: TGTGCCAGCAGACCTCCGGAGGGGAACGAGCAGTACTTC. Translating gives CASRPPEGNEQYF. Variable domain in full (rest from reference TRBV7-9 and TRBJ2-7): DTGVSQNPRHKITKRGQNVTFRCDPISEHNRLYWYRQTLGQGPEFLTYFQNEAQLEKSRLLSDRFSAERPKGSFSTLEIQRTEQGDSAMYLCASRPPEGNEQYFGPGTRLTVT.

This clonotype came up a few times. The J gene is TRBJ1-4, the V gene TRBV5-6, with 7 bases identical to TRBD1. Germline trimming cut 4 bases from V and 6 bases from J; bases unmatched to any gene: 3. The CDR3 is 13 residues long. CDR1 is SGHDT, CDR2 YYEEEE, per germline. CDR3 protein: CASSPGTDEKLFF. The DNA of the CDR3 is TGTGCCAGCAGCCCCGGGACAGATGAAAAACTGTTTTTT.

A note on this clonotype: This clone may be a read error of a much larger clone one base away. CDR3 protein: CSARPDRNTETFF. The CDR3 coding sequence is TGCAGCGCGAGACCGGACAGGAACACTGAAACTTTCTTT. This rearrangement joins TRBV29-1 to TRBJ1-1; TRBD1 agrees at 7 bases. Germline values: CDR1 SQVTM, CDR2 ANQGSEA. The CDR3 extends over 13 amino acids.

This clonotype was observed many times. The chain couples TRBV28 to TRBJ1-4; D may be TRBD1 (5 bases). From germline, CDR1 is MDHEN and CDR2 SYDVKM. V was clipped by 1 base and J by 7 bases, with 13 bases between them. This CDR3 spans 15 amino acids. CDR3 nucleotides: TGTGCCAGCAGTTTATTCGGGGACCAGTCTGAAAAACTGTTTTTT. Translation: CASSLFGDQSEKLFF.

The chain combines TRBV20-1 with TRBJ2-5; a possible D gene is TRBD2 (5 bases). The CDR3 is 12 residues long. Germline V lookup: CDR1 DFQATT, CDR2 SNEGSKA (reference sequence). Trimming removed 5 bases at V and 4 bases at J, with 11 bases between. CDR3 loop: CSAPIARETQYF. Written as DNA, the CDR3 is TGCAGTGCTCCGATAGCGAGAGAGACCCAGTACTTC.

The chain links TRBV2 to TRBJ2-7; D may be TRBD1 or TRBD2 (6 bases each). CDR1 and CDR2 from the germline V gene are SNHLY and FYNNEI. The ends were cut back, 5 bases at V and 2 bases at J, with 10 bases in the middle. This CDR3 spans 13 amino acids. In DNA form, the CDR3 reads TGTGCCAGCAGTATTAGGGGGGCCTACGAGCAGTACTTC. The encoded protein is CASSIRGAYEQYF.

This chain joins TRBV12-5 and TRBJ1-5, with D uncertain. The CDR3 contains 11 residues. Germline loops: CDR1 LGHNT, CDR2 FRNRAP. V was cut by 6 bases and J by 7 bases, with 7 bases left in between. The CDR3 nucleotides are TGTGCTAGTGGCTCGGGGCAGCCCCAGCATTTT. This codes for CASGSGQPQHF.

This clonotype has at least ten counts. The chain has TRBV7-8 and TRBJ2-7; D not certain. V was pared by 2 bases and J by 6 bases, with 8 bases between. Germline assignment: CDR1 SGHVS and CDR2 FQNEAQ. CDR3 length equals 12 residues. For the CDR3, the DNA is TGTGCCAGCAGCTTACTGTACGGCGAGCAGTACTTC. Its protein is CASSLLYGEQYF.

This clonotype was observed at least ten times. The rearrangement uses TRBV19 and TRBJ1-5; no reliable D call. This CDR3 is built from 15 residues. V was cut by 5 bases and J by 1 base, with 12 bases left in between. Germline assignment: CDR1 LNHDA and CDR2 SQIVND (reference sequence). CDR3 in DNA: TGTGCCAGTAGTCATCTGGGTTGGAGCAATCAGCCCCAGCATTTT. This gives the protein CASSHLGWSNQPQHF. The complete variable domain, with remaining parts taken from reference TRBV19 and TRBJ1-5, reads DGGITQSPKYLFRKEGQNVTLSCEQNLNHDAMYWYRQDPGQGLRLIYYSQIVNDFQKGDIAEGYSVSREKKESFPLTVTSAQKNPTAFYLCASSHLGWSNQPQHFGDGTRLSIL.

This clonotype was seen many times. The chain links TRBV20-1 to TRBJ1-4; no definite D call. This CDR3 spans 15 amino acids. Germline V CDR1 and CDR2: DFQATT, SNEGSKA (reference sequence). Trimming took 2 bases from V and 0 from J, leaving 10 bases between them. The CDR3 DNA sequence: TGCAGTGCTAGACGGACGGTTGCAACTAATGAAAAACTGTTTTTT. Translated, it gives CSARRTVATNEKLFF.

This clonotype turned up a few times. The genes are TRBV7-2 and TRBJ1-2; no clear D gene. Trimming stripped 5 bases from V and 2 bases from J, with 24 bases between. Germline CDR1 reads SGHTA; CDR2 reads FQGNSA. The CDR3 loop spans 18 amino acids. CDR3 sequence (DNA): TGTGCCAGCAGCCCACTCTGGTCCAGCGGCCAAGACAACTATGGCTACACCTTC. Its translation is CASSPLWSSGQDNYGYTF.

This clonotype was picked up many times. The CDR3 nucleotides read TGTGCCAGCAGCCCCTGGGTAGCGGGAGGACAAAATGAGCAGTTCTTC. Its protein product is CASSPWVAGGQNEQFF. The chain couples TRBV7-9 to TRBJ2-1, with 10 positions matching TRBD2. Germline V gene sequence: CDR1 SEHNR, CDR2 FQNEAQ (reference sequence). The CDR3 runs to 16 residues. V dropped 5 bases and J dropped 7; count of bases not matched to a gene: 11. Supplemented by reference TRBV7-9 and TRBJ2-1, the full variable domain reads DTGVSQNPRHKITKRGQNVTFRCDPISEHNRLYWYRQTLGQGPEFLTYFQNEAQLEKSRLLSDRFSAERPKGSFSTLEIQRTEQGDSAMYLCASSPWVAGGQNEQFFGPGTRLTVL.

There are many counts of this clonotype. The genes are TRBV7-2 and TRBJ2-3; TRBD1 might be the D (5 bases). From germline, CDR1 is SGHTA and CDR2 FQGNSA. The V end was cut by 5 bases, the J end by 0 bases, with 18 bases between. The CDR3 has 17 amino acids. The CDR3: CASSPTDTGTSTDTQYF. The CDR3 DNA reads TGTGCCAGCAGCCCCACGGACACAGGTACTAGCACAGATACGCAGTATTTT.

There are many counts of this clonotype. J is TRBJ2-2 and V is TRBV7-2; a weak D match, TRBD1 (6 bases). The CDR3 loop spans 17 amino acids. Germline values: CDR1 SGHTA, CDR2 FQGNSA. V lost 1 base, J lost 2 bases, and 14 bases lay in between. Written as DNA, the CDR3 is TGTGCCAGCAGCTTAGATCCAGGGGCATTAAACACCGGGGAGCTGTTTTTT. Amino acids: CASSLDPGALNTGELFF.

The rearrangement uses TRBV7-9 and TRBJ2-3; 9 bases match TRBD2. J was trimmed by 1 base and V by 4 bases; bases with no gene match: 3. The CDR3 totals 15 residues. The germline V gene encodes CDR1 SEHNR and CDR2 FQNEAQ (reference sequence). The CDR3 DNA reads as TGTGCCAGCAGCTCGCGGGGGGGCGGCACAGATACGCAGTATTTT. Protein sequence: CASSSRGGGTDTQYF.

V and J are TRBV9 and TRBJ2-1, with D uncertain. V was cut by 4 bases and J by 9 bases, with 23 bases left in between. The CDR3 has 16 residues. CDR1 is SGDLS and CDR2 is YYNGEE in the germline V gene. CDR3 sequence: CASSPSPKLVNSEQFF. DNA for the CDR3: TGTGCCAGCAGCCCCTCTCCGAAGTTAGTGAACAGTGAGCAGTTCTTC.

This clonotype was seen many times. J is TRBJ1-5 and V is TRBV2; D gene unclear. Trimming took 6 bases from V and 6 from J, leaving 15 bases between them. This CDR3 comprises 14 residues. Per germline, CDR1 SNHLY and CDR2 FYNNEI. The CDR3 loop is CASSRSDGGQPQHF. The CDR3 bases are TGTGCCAGCAGCCGCTCGGATGGCGGTCAGCCCCAGCATTTT.

This sequence joins TRBV6-5 and TRBJ2-3; weak D call: TRBD2 (5 bases). V dropped 7 bases and J dropped 11 bases, with 22 bases sitting between them. The CDR3 has 14 residues. The germline V gene has CDR1 MNHEY and CDR2 SVGAGI. CDR3 in DNA: TGTGCCAGCACCGCAGTCCGGGGAAGGGATGAGCAGTATTTT. It codes for CASTAVRGRDEQYF.

This clonotype showed up many times. In nucleotides, the CDR3 is TGCAGCGTTGAGGACAGGGGTTTTTCATACGAGCAGTACTTC. Translating gives CSVEDRGFSYEQYF. The chain couples TRBV29-1 to TRBJ2-7, with 9 bases identical to TRBD1. Germline lookup yields CDR1 SQVTM and CDR2 ANQGSEA. The CDR3 loop spans 14 amino acids. After removal of 3 bases from V and 4 bases from J, the junction contained 7 bases not matched to a gene.

Remarks on this clonotype: This could be a read error, since a much larger clone is one nucleotide away. The CDR3 nucleotides are TGTGCCAGCGCACCAGGAGGACAGGCCGCCTACGAGCAGTACTTC. Translation gives CASAPGGQAAYEQYF. The chain carries TRBV18 and TRBJ2-7; 7 bases line up with TRBD1. From germline, CDR1 is KGHSH and CDR2 LQKENI. This CDR3 region has 15 residues. The variable domain in full, with the rest retrieved from reference TRBV18 and TRBJ2-7, is NAGVMQNPRHLVRRRGQEARLRCSPMKGHSHVYWYRQLPEEGLKFMVYLQKENIIDESGMPKERFSAEFPKEGPSILRIQQVVRGDSAAYFCASAPGGQAAYEQYFGPGTRLTVT.

At least ten counts were recorded for this clonotype. The chain has TRBV7-9 and TRBJ2-4, with D perhaps given as TRBD1 or TRBD2 (5 bases each). The CDR3 loop spans 15 amino acids. From germline, CDR1 is SEHNR and CDR2 FQNEAQ (reference sequence). Trimming took 1 base from V and 3 from J, leaving 10 bases between them. CDR3 sequence (DNA): TGTGCCAGCAGCTTAGGGGGGTTGGGCAAAAACATTCAGTACTTC. This encodes CASSLGGLGKNIQYF.

The chain couples TRBV9 to TRBJ2-7; D unclear. Trimming took 0 bases from V and 3 from J, leaving 13 bases between them. Germline V gene lookup returns CDR1 SGDLS and CDR2 YYNGEE. The CDR3 covers 15 residues. In DNA, the CDR3 is TGTGCCAGCAGCGTAGGACATATCAGATTCTACGAGCAGTACTTC. This sequence encodes CASSVGHIRFYEQYF.

Ten or more counts support this clonotype. DNA of the CDR3: TGTGCCAGCAGCCGAGCCGGCATGGGGGGGCCTACCTCCTACGAGCAGTACTTC. This codes for CASSRAGMGGPTSYEQYF. The genes are TRBV7-9 and TRBJ2-7; tentative D call: TRBD2 (7 bases). Germline CDR1 SEHNR, CDR2 FQNEAQ (reference sequence). V shed 5 bases and J shed 0 bases, with 23 bases lying between them. CDR3 length equals 18 residues.